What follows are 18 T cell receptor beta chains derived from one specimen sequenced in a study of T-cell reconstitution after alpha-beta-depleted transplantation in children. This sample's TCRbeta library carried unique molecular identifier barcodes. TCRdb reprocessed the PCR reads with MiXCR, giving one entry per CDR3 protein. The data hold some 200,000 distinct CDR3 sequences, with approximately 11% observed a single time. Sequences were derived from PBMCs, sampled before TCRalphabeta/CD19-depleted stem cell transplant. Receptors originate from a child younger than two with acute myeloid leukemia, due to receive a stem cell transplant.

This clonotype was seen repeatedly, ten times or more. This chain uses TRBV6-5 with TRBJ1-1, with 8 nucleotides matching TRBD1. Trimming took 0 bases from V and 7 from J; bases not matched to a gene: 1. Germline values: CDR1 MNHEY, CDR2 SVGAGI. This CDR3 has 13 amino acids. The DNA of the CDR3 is TGTGCCAGCAGTTACTCGGGGACAGGTGAAGCTTTCTTT. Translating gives CASSYSGTGEAFF.

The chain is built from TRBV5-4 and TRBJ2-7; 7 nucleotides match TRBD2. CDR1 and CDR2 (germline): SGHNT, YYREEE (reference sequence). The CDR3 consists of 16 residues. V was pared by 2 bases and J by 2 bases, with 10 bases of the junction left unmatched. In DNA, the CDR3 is TGTGCCAGCAGCTTAGGAGTGGGAGGGGAACCCTACGAGCAGTACTTC. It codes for CASSLGVGGEPYEQYF. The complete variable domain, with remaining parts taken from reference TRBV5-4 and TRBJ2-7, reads ETGVTQSPTHLIKTRGQQVTLRCSSQSGHNTVSWYQQALGQGPQFIFQYYREEENGRGNFPPRFSGLQFPNYSSELNVNALELDDSALYLCASSLGVGGEPYEQYFGPGTRLTVT.

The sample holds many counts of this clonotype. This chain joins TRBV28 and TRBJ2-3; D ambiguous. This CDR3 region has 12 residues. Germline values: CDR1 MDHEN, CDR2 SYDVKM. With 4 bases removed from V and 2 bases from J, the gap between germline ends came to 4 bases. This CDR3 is CASSSITDTQYF. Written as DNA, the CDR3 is TGTGCCAGCAGTTCGATCACAGATACGCAGTATTTT.

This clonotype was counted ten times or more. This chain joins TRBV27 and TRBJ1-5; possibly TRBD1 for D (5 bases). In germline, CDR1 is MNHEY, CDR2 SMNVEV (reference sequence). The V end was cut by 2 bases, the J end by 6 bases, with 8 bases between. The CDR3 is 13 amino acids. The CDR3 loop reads CASSLAGFQPQHF. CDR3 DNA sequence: TGTGCCAGCAGTTTAGCAGGGTTTCAGCCCCAGCATTTT.

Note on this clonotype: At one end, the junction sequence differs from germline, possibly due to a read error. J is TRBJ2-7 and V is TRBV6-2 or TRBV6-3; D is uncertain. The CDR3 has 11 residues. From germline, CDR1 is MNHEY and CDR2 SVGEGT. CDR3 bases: TGTGCCAGCAGGGCAGGATACGAGCAGTCCTTC. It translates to CASRAGYEQSF.

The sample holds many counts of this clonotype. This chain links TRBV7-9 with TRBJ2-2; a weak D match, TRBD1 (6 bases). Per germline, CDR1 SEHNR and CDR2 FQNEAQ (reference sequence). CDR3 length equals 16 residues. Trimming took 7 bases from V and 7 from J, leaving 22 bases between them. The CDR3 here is CASNDPPGESNGELFF. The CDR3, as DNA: TGTGCCAGCAACGACCCCCCAGGGGAAAGTAACGGGGAGCTGTTTTTT.

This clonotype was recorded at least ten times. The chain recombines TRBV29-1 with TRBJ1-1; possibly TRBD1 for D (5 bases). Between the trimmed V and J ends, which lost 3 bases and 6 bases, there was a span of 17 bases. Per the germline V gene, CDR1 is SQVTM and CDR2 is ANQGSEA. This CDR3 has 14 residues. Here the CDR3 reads CSVDLGGAGAEAFF. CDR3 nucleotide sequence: TGCAGCGTTGATTTAGGCGGGGCTGGGGCTGAAGCTTTCTTT.

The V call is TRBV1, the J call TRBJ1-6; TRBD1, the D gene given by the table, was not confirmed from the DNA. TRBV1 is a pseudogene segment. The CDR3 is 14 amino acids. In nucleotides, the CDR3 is TGCACCAGCACTTGGACAGGGGGTAATTCACCCCTCCACTTT. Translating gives CTSTWTGGNSPLHF.

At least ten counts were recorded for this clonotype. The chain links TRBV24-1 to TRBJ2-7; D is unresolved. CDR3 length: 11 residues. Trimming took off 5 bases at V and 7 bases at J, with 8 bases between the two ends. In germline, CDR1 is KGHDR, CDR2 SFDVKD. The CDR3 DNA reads TGTGCCACCAGTGCTGGCAAGGAGCAGTACTTC. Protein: CATSAGKEQYF.

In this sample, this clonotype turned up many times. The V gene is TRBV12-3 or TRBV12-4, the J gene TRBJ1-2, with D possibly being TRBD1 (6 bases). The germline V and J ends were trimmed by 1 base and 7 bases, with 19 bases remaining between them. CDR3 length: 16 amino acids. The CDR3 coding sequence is TGTGCCAGCAGTTTAGGAAGGAGTGGGGGGCACTCTGGCTACACCTTC. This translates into CASSLGRSGGHSGYTF.

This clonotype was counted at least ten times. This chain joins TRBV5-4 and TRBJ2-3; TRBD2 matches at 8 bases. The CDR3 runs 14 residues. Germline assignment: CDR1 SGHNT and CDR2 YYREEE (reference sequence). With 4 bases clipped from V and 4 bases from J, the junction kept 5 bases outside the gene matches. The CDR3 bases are TGTGCCAGCAGCACGGGAGGGCGGCCAGATACGCAGTATTTT. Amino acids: CASSTGGRPDTQYF. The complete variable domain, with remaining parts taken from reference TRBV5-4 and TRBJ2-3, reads ETGVTQSPTHLIKTRGQQVTLRCSSQSGHNTVSWYQQALGQGPQFIFQYYREEENGRGNFPPRFSGLQFPNYSSELNVNALELDDSALYLCASSTGGRPDTQYFGPGTRLTVL.

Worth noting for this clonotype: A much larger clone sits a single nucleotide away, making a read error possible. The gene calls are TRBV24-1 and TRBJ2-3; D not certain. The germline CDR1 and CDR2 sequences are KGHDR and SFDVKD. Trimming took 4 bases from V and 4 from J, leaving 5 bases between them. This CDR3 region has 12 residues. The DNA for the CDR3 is TGTGCCACCAGTGACCGCGCAGATACGCAGTATTTT. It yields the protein CATSDRADTQYF.

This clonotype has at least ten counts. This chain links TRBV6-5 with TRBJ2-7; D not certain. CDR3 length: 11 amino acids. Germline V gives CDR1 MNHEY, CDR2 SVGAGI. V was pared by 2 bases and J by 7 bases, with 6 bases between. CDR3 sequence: CASSYAREQYF. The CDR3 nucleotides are TGTGCCAGCAGTTACGCTCGGGAGCAGTACTTC.

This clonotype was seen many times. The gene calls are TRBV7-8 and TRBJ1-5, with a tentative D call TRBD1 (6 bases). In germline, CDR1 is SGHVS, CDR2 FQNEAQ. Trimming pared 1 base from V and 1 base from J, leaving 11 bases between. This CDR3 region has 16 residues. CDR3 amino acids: CASSLGWGLSNQPQHF. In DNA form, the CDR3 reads TGTGCCAGCAGCTTAGGTTGGGGGCTCAGCAATCAGCCCCAGCATTTT.

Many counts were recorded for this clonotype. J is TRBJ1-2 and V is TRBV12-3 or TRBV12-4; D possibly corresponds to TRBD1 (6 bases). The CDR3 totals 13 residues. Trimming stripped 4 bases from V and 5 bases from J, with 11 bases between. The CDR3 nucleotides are TGTGCCAGCAGTTCAGGGGCCCGATATGGCTACACCTTC. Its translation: CASSSGARYGYTF.

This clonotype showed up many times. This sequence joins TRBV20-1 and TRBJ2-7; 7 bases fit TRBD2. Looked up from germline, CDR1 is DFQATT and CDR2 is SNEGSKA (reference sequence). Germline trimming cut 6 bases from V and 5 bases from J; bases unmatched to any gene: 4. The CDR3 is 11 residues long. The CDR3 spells CSAEGLHEQYF. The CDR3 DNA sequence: TGCAGTGCCGAGGGACTACACGAGCAGTACTTC.

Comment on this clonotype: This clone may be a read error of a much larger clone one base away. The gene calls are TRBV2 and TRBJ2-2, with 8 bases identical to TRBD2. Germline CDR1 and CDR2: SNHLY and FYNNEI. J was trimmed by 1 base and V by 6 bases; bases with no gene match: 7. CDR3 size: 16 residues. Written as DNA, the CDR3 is TGTGCCAGCAGCAATCCGGGACTAGTGAACACCGGGGAGCTGTTTTTT. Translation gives CASSNPGLVNTGELFF.

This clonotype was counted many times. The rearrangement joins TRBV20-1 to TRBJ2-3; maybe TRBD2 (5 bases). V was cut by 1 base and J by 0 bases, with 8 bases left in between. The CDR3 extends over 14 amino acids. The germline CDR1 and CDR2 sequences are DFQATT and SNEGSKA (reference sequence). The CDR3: CSARVPGSTDTQYF. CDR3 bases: TGCAGTGCTAGAGTCCCGGGGAGCACAGATACGCAGTATTTT.